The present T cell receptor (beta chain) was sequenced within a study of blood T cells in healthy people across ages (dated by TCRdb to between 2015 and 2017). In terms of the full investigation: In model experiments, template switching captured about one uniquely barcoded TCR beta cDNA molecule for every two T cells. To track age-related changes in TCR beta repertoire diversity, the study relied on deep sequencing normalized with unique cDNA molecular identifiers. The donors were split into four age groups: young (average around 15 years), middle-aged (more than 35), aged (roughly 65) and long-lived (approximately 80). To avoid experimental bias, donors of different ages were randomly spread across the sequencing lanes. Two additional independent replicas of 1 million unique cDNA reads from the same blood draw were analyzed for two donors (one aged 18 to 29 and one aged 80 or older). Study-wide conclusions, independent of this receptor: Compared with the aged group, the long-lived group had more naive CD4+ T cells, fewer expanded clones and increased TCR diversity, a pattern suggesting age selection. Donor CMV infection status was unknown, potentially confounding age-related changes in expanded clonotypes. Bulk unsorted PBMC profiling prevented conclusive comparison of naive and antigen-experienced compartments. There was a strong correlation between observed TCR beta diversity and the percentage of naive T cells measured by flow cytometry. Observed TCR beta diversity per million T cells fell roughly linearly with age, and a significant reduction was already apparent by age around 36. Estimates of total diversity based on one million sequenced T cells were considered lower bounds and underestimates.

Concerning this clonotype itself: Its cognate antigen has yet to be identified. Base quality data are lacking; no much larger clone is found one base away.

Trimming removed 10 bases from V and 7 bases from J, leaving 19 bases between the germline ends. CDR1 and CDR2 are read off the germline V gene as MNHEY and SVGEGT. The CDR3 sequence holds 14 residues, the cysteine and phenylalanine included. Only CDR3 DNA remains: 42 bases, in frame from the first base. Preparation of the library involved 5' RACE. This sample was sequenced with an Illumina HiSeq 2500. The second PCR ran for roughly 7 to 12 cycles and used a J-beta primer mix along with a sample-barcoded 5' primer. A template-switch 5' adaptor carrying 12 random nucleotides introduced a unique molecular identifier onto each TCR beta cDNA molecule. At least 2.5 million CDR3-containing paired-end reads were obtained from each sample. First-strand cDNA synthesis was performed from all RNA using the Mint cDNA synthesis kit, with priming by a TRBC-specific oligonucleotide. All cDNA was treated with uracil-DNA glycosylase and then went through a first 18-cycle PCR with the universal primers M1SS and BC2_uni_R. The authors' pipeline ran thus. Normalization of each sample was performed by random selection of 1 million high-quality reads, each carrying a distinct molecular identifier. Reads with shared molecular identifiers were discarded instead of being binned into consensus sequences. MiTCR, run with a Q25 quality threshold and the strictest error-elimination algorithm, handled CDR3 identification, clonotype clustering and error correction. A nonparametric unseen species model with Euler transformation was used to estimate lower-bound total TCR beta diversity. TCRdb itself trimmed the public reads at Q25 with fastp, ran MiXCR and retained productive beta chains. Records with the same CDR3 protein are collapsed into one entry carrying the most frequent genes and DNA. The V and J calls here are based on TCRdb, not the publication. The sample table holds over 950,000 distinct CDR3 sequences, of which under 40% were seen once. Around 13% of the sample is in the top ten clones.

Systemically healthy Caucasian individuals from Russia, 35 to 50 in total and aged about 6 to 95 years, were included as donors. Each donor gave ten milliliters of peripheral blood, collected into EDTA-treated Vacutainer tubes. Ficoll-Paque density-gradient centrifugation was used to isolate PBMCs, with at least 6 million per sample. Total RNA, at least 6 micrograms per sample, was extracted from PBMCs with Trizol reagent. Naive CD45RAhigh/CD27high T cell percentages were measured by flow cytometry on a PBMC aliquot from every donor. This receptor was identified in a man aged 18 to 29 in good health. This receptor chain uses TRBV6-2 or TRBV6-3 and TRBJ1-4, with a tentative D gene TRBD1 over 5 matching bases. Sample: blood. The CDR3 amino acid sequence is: CATDEYPRGEKLFF. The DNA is TGTGCCACCGACGAATACCCGAGGGGTGAAAAACTGTTTTTT.